This T cell receptor (beta chain) originates from a study of blood T cell repertoires in COVID-19. Overall study: The samples span acute and convalescent COVID-19 from the United States, Italy and Spain. Sources were T cells, B-cell-depleted T cells, or PBMCs; the material itself was cDNA or gDNA.

The CDR3 covers 15 residues. V lost 2 bases and J 4 bases, leaving 12 bases between the germline ends. The germline V gene has CDR1 MNHEY and CDR2 SVGEGT. In the original processing: It was from reference gene primer amplification that nucleated cell counts were estimated. Only in-frame clones appear in the TCRdb table, and some are missing; sequencing was by immunoSEQ multiplex PCR. From that table come the V and J calls and clone size; the DNA was used to work out D and trimming. The data hold more than 55,000 clones, with 79% observed a single time. This sequence was found in a human donor in a cohort sampled during active COVID-19. The gene calls are TRBV6-2 or TRBV6-3 and TRBJ1-5; D may be TRBD1 (5 bases). The sample comprised peripheral blood. The CDR3 protein is CASSYGLGGNQPQHF. The DNA of the CDR3 is TGTGCCAGCAGTTACGGATTGGGGGGTAATCAGCCCCAGCATTTT.